Each of the 31 T cell receptor beta chains below was sequenced from the same sample in a study of shared clonotypes between healthy human individuals. Assay used: immunoSEQ multiplex PCR; TCRdb lists only in-frame clones, some missing. The table includes hundreds of thousands of clones, almost 97% detected once. Sequencing used naive CD4+ T cells sorted from blood. Subset given: CD45RA+ positively selected. The receptors were sampled from a woman in her twenties or thirties in good health.

V and J are TRBV7-2 and TRBJ2-7, with D possibly being TRBD2 (6 bases). The germline V gene encodes CDR1 SGHTA and CDR2 FQGNSA. This CDR3 spans 15 amino acids. Trimming removed 0 bases at V and 3 bases at J, with 12 bases between. The CDR3 DNA sequence: TGTGCCAGCAGCTTAGCGGGGACTGCCGTCTACGAGCAGTACTTC. It is translated as CASSLAGTAVYEQYF.

The gene calls are TRBV5-1 and TRBJ1-4; possibly TRBD1 for D (5 bases). The V end was cut by 4 bases, the J end by 7 bases, with 11 bases between. Per germline, CDR1 SGHRS and CDR2 YFSETQ. The CDR3 runs to 13 residues. CDR3 protein: CASSIQDSEKLFF. CDR3 DNA sequence: TGCGCCAGCAGCATACAGGATTCTGAAAAACTGTTTTTT.

This clone was detected only once. The V and J genes are TRBV2 and TRBJ1-2, with D possibly TRBD1 on 6 matching bases. Trimming took off 0 bases at V and 8 bases at J, with 13 bases between the two ends. There are 14 residues in the CDR3. Germline V lookup: CDR1 SNHLY, CDR2 FYNNEI. Here the CDR3 DNA reads TGTGCCAGCAGTGAAGCGTTGCAGGGGCAAGGCTACACCTTC. It yields the protein CASSEALQGQGYTF.

In this sample, this clone turned up once. The CDR3 protein is CASSLGQGAQPQHF. The CDR3 DNA sequence: TGTGCCAGCAGCTTGGGGCAGGGGGCCCAGCCCCAGCATTTT. The chain carries TRBV5-6 and TRBJ1-5; 8 nucleotides line up with TRBD1. Germline V gene lookup returns CDR1 SGHDT and CDR2 YYEEEE. The ends lost 0 bases at V and 7 bases at J; junction bases unmatched: 3. CDR3 length equals 14 residues.

This clone occurred once. The chain couples TRBV4-1 to TRBJ1-1; D might be TRBD1 (5 bases). V lost 0 bases and J lost 1, with 12 bases in between. Germline V CDR1 and CDR2: MGHRA, YSYEKL. The CDR3 has 16 amino acids. CDR3 sequence reads: CASSQDKGLTNTEAFF. The CDR3 region has the DNA TGCGCCAGCAGCCAAGATAAGGGACTGACGAACACTGAAGCTTTCTTT.

The chain combines TRBV6-5 with TRBJ2-3; 10 nucleotides line up with TRBD2. Germline CDR1 reads MNHEY; CDR2 reads SVGAGI. The CDR3 spans 13 residues. With 6 bases clipped from V and 4 bases from J, the junction kept 1 base outside the gene matches. The CDR3 reads CASRGLAPDTQYF. The CDR3 DNA is TGTGCCAGCAGGGGACTAGCGCCAGATACGCAGTATTTT.

This clone was found once. The rearrangement joins TRBV4-1 to TRBJ2-7; TRBD1 agrees at 7 bases. Trimming at V came to 0 bases and at J to 2 bases, leaving 16 bases not matched to a gene. CDR3 size: 19 residues. Germline CDR1 is MGHRA and CDR2 is YSYEKL. CDR3 amino acids: CASSQDYGTDSADTYEQYF. In nucleotides, the CDR3 is TGCGCCAGCAGCCAAGATTACGGGACAGACTCCGCGGATACCTACGAGCAGTACTTC.

The chain uses TRBV13 and TRBJ1-5; maybe TRBD1 (6 bases). V was cut by 4 bases and J by 6 bases, with 13 bases left in between. Germline V gene lookup returns CDR1 PRHDT and CDR2 FYEKMQ (reference sequence). The CDR3 has 14 amino acids. The CDR3 loop is CASSWARGGQPQHF. DNA for the CDR3: TGTGCCAGCAGCTGGGCGAGGGGGGGTCAGCCCCAGCATTTT.

The chain carries TRBV11-2 and TRBJ2-3; D gene unclear. CDR1 and CDR2 from the germline V gene are SGHAT and FQNNGV. Trimming took 8 bases from V and 1 from J, leaving 19 bases between them. CDR3 size: 16 residues. CDR3 region: CASAPPPGFGTDTQYF. The CDR3 nucleotides are TGTGCCAGCGCTCCACCCCCCGGGTTTGGCACAGATACGCAGTATTTT.

The chain couples TRBV5-1 to TRBJ2-7, with 14 bases fitting TRBD2. Trimming cost V 1 base and J 6 bases; bases outside gene matches: 6. Germline CDR1 and CDR2: SGHRS and YFSETQ. The CDR3 is 16 amino acids. CDR3 residues: CASSLITGTSGSEQYF. In DNA, the CDR3 is TGCGCCAGCAGCTTGATAACCGGGACTAGCGGGAGCGAGCAGTACTTC. The full variable domain, with the rest looked up from reference TRBV5-1 and TRBJ2-7, is KAGVTQTPRYLIKTRGQQVTLSCSPISGHRSVSWYQQTPGQGLQFLFEYFSETQRNKGNFPGRFSGRQFSNSRSEMNVSTLELGDSALYLCASSLITGTSGSEQYFGPGTRLTVT.

The chain links TRBV28 to TRBJ2-7; 13 bases agree with TRBD2. J gave up 4 bases and V 5 bases, and 5 bases lay outside the gene matches. This CDR3 has 15 residues. The germline V gene has CDR1 MDHEN and CDR2 SYDVKM. DNA of the CDR3: TGTGCCAGCAGTCCCCCGACTAGCGGGAGGTACGAGCAGTACTTC. This gives the protein CASSPPTSGRYEQYF. The entire variable domain, with the rest obtained from reference TRBV28 and TRBJ2-7, is as follows: DVKVTQSSRYLVKRTGEKVFLECVQDMDHENMFWYRQDPGLGLRLIYFSYDVKMKEKGDIPEGYSVSREKKERFSLILESASTNQTSMYLCASSPPTSGRYEQYFGPGTRLTVT.

In this sample, this clone turned up a few times. This chain connects TRBV6-5 to TRBJ1-2; the D gene is possibly TRBD1 (6 bases). Trimming stripped 0 bases from V and 8 bases from J, with 16 bases between. CDR1 is MNHEY and CDR2 is SVGAGI in the germline V gene. This CDR3 has 15 amino acids. For the CDR3, the DNA is TGTGCCAGCAGTTACTCGATCAACAGGGTGGACGGCTACACCTTC. Translation: CASSYSINRVDGYTF.

This chain links TRBV27 with TRBJ2-6; D possibly corresponds to TRBD2 (6 bases). Trimming cost V 5 bases and J 5 bases, with 10 bases left between them. CDR3 size: 14 residues. Germline V gene sequence: CDR1 MNHEY, CDR2 SMNVEV (reference sequence). The CDR3 DNA is TGTGCCAGCAGTAAGGAGGGCCGGGCCAACGTCCTGACTTTC. Translating it yields CASSKEGRANVLTF.

The genes are TRBV28 and TRBJ2-7, with a weak D call TRBD1 (5 bases). The CDR3 length is 15 residues. Trimming left V 2 bases short and J 7 bases short, with 18 bases between. Germline CDR1 MDHEN, CDR2 SYDVKM. As DNA, the CDR3 is TGTGCCAGCAGTTTAGAATCATCCAGGGCTTGGGAGCAGTACTTC. As protein: CASSLESSRAWEQYF. Variable domain in full (rest from reference TRBV28 and TRBJ2-7): DVKVTQSSRYLVKRTGEKVFLECVQDMDHENMFWYRQDPGLGLRLIYFSYDVKMKEKGDIPEGYSVSREKKERFSLILESASTNQTSMYLCASSLESSRAWEQYFGPGTRLTVT.

J is TRBJ2-5 and V is TRBV2, with D possibly TRBD2 on 5 matching bases. Trimming cost V 3 bases and J 9 bases, with 20 bases left between them. This CDR3 spans 15 amino acids. Looked up from germline, CDR1 is SNHLY and CDR2 is FYNNEI. In DNA form, the CDR3 reads TGTGCCAGCAGTGACAGAGGTCGGGTTGTCGGGGCCCAGTACTTC. It codes for CASSDRGRVVGAQYF.

The genes are TRBV27 and TRBJ1-2; perhaps TRBD1 as D (5 bases). V was pared by 10 bases and J by 0 bases, with 12 bases between. This CDR3 is 13 amino acids long. Germline V gene lookup returns CDR1 MNHEY and CDR2 SMNVEV (reference sequence). The CDR3 DNA reads as TGTGCCACTCGGGGGGGAGCTAACTATGGCTACACCTTC. It translates to CATRGGANYGYTF.

This chain connects TRBV2 to TRBJ2-4; tentatively, D is TRBD1 or TRBD2 (6 bases each). Germline V gene sequence: CDR1 SNHLY, CDR2 FYNNEI. The CDR3 is 14 amino acids. V was pared by 0 bases and J by 7 bases, with 10 bases between. The DNA of the CDR3 is TGTGCCAGCAGTGAAGCGCGGGACATCAACATTCAGTACTTC. Protein: CASSEARDINIQYF.

The rearrangement joins TRBV7-3 to TRBJ2-7, with 8 positions matching TRBD2. The CDR3 runs to 15 residues. CDR1 and CDR2 from the germline V gene are SGHTA and FQGTGA. Germline trimming cut 3 bases from V and 3 bases from J; bases unmatched to any gene: 7. The CDR3 bases are TGTGCCAGCAGCTTGGGAAGTAGCGGGATCTACGAGCAGTACTTC. Its protein product is CASSLGSSGIYEQYF.

The chain carries TRBV27 and TRBJ1-1; D perhaps matches TRBD1 (6 bases). Germline V gives CDR1 MNHEY, CDR2 SMNVEV (reference sequence). The CDR3 sequence is 14 residues long. Deletions cut 3 bases from V and 2 bases from J, with 10 bases between. For the CDR3, the DNA is TGTGCCAGCAGTTTTCTGGGGGCTAACACTGAAGCTTTCTTT. This translates into CASSFLGANTEAFF.

The chain combines TRBV27 with TRBJ1-4; D gene uncertain. The germline V and J ends were trimmed by 5 bases and 5 bases, with 12 bases remaining between them. CDR1 and CDR2 (germline): MNHEY, SMNVEV (reference sequence). CDR3 size: 14 residues. The DNA of the CDR3 is TGTGCCAGCAGTAGGAACAGACAAAATGAAAAACTGTTTTTT. The encoded protein is CASSRNRQNEKLFF.

This chain joins TRBV5-8 and TRBJ1-5; D gene uncertain. V lost 5 bases, J lost 4 bases, and 7 bases lay in between. CDR1 and CDR2 (germline): SGHTS, YDEGEE. The CDR3 contains 12 residues. Here the CDR3 reads CASRQKNQPQHF. The DNA of the CDR3 is TGTGCCAGCAGGCAGAAAAATCAGCCCCAGCATTTT.

This sequence joins TRBV6-6 and TRBJ1-6; D might be TRBD1 (5 bases). Trimming took off 5 bases at V and 5 bases at J, with 10 bases between the two ends. The CDR3 is 14 amino acids. Germline values: CDR1 MNHNY, CDR2 SVGAGI (reference sequence). The CDR3 reads CASSGTDDNSPLHF. The CDR3 nucleotides read TGTGCCAGCAGTGGGACGGACGATAATTCACCCCTCCACTTT.

The rearrangement links TRBV4-1 to TRBJ2-4; 11 positions match TRBD2. CDR3 length: 19 amino acids. Germline V gene data show CDR1 as MGHRA and CDR2 as YSYEKL. J was trimmed by 0 bases and V by 4 bases; bases with no gene match: 11. The CDR3 DNA follows: TGCGCCAGCAGCCTTCCTGTAGCGGGAGGGGGTATAGCCAAAAACATTCAGTACTTC. Protein sequence: CASSLPVAGGGIAKNIQYF.

V is TRBV7-8 and J is TRBJ2-5; weak D call: TRBD2 (5 bases). The J call could be wrong; TRBJ2-7 is a better fit for the DNA end. The CDR3 length is 13 residues. Germline CDR1 SGHVS, CDR2 FQNEAQ. Here the CDR3 DNA reads TGTGCCAGCAGCTTAGGAGGGATCTACGAGCAGTACTTC. Translation: CASSLGGIYEQYF.

The chain has TRBV6-5 and TRBJ1-2; 8 bases map to TRBD1. With V trimmed by 0 bases and J by 2 bases, 2 bases remained unmatched. CDR1 MNHEY and CDR2 SVGAGI come from the germline V gene. The CDR3 loop spans 15 amino acids. CDR3 DNA sequence: TGTGCCAGCAGTTACTCCCCAGGGGGCAACTATGGCTACACCTTC. Translation gives CASSYSPGGNYGYTF.

The V and J genes are TRBV28 and TRBJ2-6, with 7 bases lining up with TRBD1. The CDR3 is 16 residues long. V shed 6 bases and J 0 bases; nucleotides not matched to a gene: 5. Germline V lookup: CDR1 MDHEN, CDR2 SYDVKM. The CDR3: CASSRDSSSGANVLTF. The CDR3, as DNA: TGTGCCAGCAGCAGGGACAGCAGCTCTGGGGCCAACGTCCTGACTTTC.

The rearrangement uses TRBV6-5 and TRBJ1-1; D call uncertain. The V gene lost 0 bases and the J gene lost 0 bases, with 8 bases spanning the gap. Germline CDR1 is MNHEY and CDR2 is SVGAGI. The CDR3 runs 15 residues. The CDR3 sequence: CASSYSGSVNTEAFF. The CDR3 DNA reads TGTGCCAGCAGTTACTCGGGGTCGGTGAACACTGAAGCTTTCTTT.

This clone appeared a single time. The rearrangement joins TRBV28 to TRBJ1-2, with a tentative D call TRBD1 (6 bases). CDR3 size: 13 residues. The V end lost 3 bases, the J end lost 8 bases, and 13 bases lay between the germline ends. In germline, CDR1 is MDHEN, CDR2 SYDVKM. CDR3 sequence: CASSFRGARGYTF. CDR3 nucleotides: TGTGCCAGCAGTTTCCGGGGGGCACGCGGCTACACCTTC.

The gene calls are TRBV7-2 and TRBJ1-1; D is unclear. Trimming pared 4 bases from V and 1 base from J, leaving 7 bases between. Germline CDR1 reads SGHTA; CDR2 reads FQGNSA. This CDR3 has 13 residues. The CDR3 nucleotides are TGTGCCAGCAGCTCCGGCGGGAACACTGAAGCTTTCTTT. It encodes CASSSGGNTEAFF.

This clone was picked up one time. The chain combines TRBV19 with TRBJ1-6; TRBD1 might be the D (6 bases). Germline CDR1 is LNHDA and CDR2 is SQIVND (reference sequence). The CDR3 is 14 amino acids. Trimming removed 3 bases from V and 10 bases from J, with 13 bases in between. Here the CDR3 DNA reads TGTGCCAGTAGTATGGACAGATGGGGGTCACCCCTCCACTTT. Translating gives CASSMDRWGSPLHF.

This clone was seen once. This sample includes further DNA sequences coding for the same CDR3. The chain couples TRBV7-9 to TRBJ2-2; TRBD2 is a possible D gene (5 bases). V was shortened by 6 bases and J by 2 bases, with 10 bases between the two germline ends. CDR3 size: 14 residues. Looked up from germline, CDR1 is SEHNR and CDR2 is FQNEAQ (reference sequence). The CDR3 region is CASSPGGNTGELFF. CDR3 DNA sequence: TGTGCCAGCAGTCCCGGAGGTAACACCGGGGAGCTGTTTTTT.